The source of this T cell receptor (beta chain) is a study of T cell responses to AZD1222 COVID-19 vaccine. In the study overall: Second-dose schedules of about 4 or about 12 weeks were combined.

General study findings and limits: Across the whole spike, CD4 TCRs peaked at regions 160-218 and 743-854. The donor group comprised mostly white British people and more females; the analysis possibly underestimated clonal diversity.

Assay used: immunoSEQ multiplex PCR; TCRdb lists only in-frame clones, some missing. The sample yields roughly 100,000 clones, 75% to 90% seen once. In its sample, this clone was seen once. Antigen: not known. The material sequenced was peripheral blood, taken on day 0 of AZD1222 vaccination. The TCR comes from an adult in good health.

In DNA form, the CDR3 reads TGTGCCAGTAGTATTGACAGCCTCTCATCTTACGAGCAGTACTTC. Translated: CASSIDSLSSYEQYF. The chain couples TRBV19 to TRBJ2-7; weak D call: TRBD1 (5 bases). Germline CDR1 LNHDA, CDR2 SQIVND (reference sequence). Trimming took off 3 bases at V and 4 bases at J, with 16 bases between the two ends. This CDR3 has 15 residues.